This TCR beta chain was profiled in a study of blood T cell repertoires in COVID-19. The V gene lost 1 base and the J gene lost 8 bases, with 14 bases spanning the gap. This CDR3 has 14 residues. Germline V CDR1 and CDR2: WSHSY, SAAADI. This clone was picked up a small number of times. Clones were read by immunoSEQ multiplex PCR, and TCRdb kept only the in-frame ones, dropping some. Altogether roughly 100,000 clones are present, around 81% being singletons, with the ten largest covering roughly two fifths. The origin of this receptor is an elderly man with acute or convalescent COVID-19. The chain couples TRBV10-2 to TRBJ1-2; a possible D gene is TRBD1 (5 bases). The sequenced sample was peripheral blood. The CDR3 DNA is TGCGCCAGCAGTGAGTACGTCAGGGCGGAGGGCTACACCTTC. Residues: CASSEYVRAEGYTF.